This T cell receptor beta chain was sequenced during a study of T cell responses to AZD1222 COVID-19 vaccine. Study results and limitations: Mostly white British, mostly female donors; authors suggested clonal diversity may be underestimated. Vaccine-associated CD4 TCRs spanned spike, dominant at 160-218 and 743-854.

Details on this clone: Its antigen is currently unknown.

CDR1 and CDR2 (germline): SGDLS, YYNGEE. With 4 bases removed from V and 1 base from J, the gap between germline ends came to 14 bases. There are 15 residues in the CDR3. Generated by immunoSEQ multiplex PCR, the TCRdb table keeps only in-frame clones and is missing some. The sample lists roughly 90,000 clones; roughly 85% were seen once. The rearrangement joins TRBV9 to TRBJ1-1; maybe TRBD1 (5 bases). This material consisted of peripheral blood, taken on day 0 of AZD1222 vaccination. The sequence was collected from an adult in good health. The CDR3 reads CASSPRDSWNTEAFF. In DNA form, the CDR3 reads TGTGCCAGCAGCCCCCGGGACTCTTGGAACACTGAAGCTTTCTTT.